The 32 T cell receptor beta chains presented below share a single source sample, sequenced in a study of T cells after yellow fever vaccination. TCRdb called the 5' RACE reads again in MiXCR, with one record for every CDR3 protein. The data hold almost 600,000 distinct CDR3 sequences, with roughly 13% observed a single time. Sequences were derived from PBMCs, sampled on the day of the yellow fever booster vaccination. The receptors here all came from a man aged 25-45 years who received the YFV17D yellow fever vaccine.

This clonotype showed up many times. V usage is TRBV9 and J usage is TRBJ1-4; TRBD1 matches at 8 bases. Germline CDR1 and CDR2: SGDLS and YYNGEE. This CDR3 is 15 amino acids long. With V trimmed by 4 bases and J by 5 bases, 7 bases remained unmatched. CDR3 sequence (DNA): TGTGCCAGCAGCCCGGGGGACAGGCCGAATGAAAAACTGTTTTTT. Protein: CASSPGDRPNEKLFF.

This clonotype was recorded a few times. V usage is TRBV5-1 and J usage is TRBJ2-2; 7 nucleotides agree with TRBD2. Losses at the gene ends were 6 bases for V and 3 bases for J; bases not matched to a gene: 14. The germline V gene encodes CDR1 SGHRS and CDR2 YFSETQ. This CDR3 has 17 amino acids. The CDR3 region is CASTPGRLAEHTGELFF. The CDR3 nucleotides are TGCGCCAGCACCCCTGGCCGGCTAGCGGAACACACCGGGGAGCTGTTTTTT.

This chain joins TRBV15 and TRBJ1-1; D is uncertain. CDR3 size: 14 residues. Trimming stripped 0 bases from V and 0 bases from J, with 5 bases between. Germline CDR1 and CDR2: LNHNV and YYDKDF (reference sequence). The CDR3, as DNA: TGTGCCACCAGCAGAGATCGAGTGAACACTGAAGCTTTCTTT. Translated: CATSRDRVNTEAFF. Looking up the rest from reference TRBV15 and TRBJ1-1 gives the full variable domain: DAMVIQNPRYQVTQFGKPVTLSCSQTLNHNVMYWYQQKSSQAPKLLFHYYDKDFNNEADTPDNFQSRRPNTSFCFLDIRSPGLGDTAMYLCATSRDRVNTEAFFGQGTRLTVV.

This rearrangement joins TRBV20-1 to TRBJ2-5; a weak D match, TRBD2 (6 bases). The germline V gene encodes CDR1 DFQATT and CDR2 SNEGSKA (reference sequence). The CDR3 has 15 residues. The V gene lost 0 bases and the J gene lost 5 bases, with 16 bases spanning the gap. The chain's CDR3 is CSARDLALGFETQYF. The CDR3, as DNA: TGCAGTGCTAGAGATCTAGCGCTGGGTTTTGAGACCCAGTACTTC.

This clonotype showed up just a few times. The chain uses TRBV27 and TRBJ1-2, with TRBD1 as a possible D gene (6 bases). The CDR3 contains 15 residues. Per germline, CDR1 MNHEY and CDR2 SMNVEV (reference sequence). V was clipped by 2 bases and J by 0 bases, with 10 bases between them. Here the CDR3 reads CASSLNGDTNYGYTF. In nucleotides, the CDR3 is TGTGCCAGCAGTTTAAACGGGGACACTAACTATGGCTACACCTTC.

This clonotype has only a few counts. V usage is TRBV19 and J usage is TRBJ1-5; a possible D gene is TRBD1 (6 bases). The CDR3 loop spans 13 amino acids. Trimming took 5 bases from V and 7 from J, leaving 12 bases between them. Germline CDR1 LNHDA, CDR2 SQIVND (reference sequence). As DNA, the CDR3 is TGTGCCAGTAGTCCTGGGCAGGGGCAGCCCCAGCATTTT. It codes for CASSPGQGQPQHF.

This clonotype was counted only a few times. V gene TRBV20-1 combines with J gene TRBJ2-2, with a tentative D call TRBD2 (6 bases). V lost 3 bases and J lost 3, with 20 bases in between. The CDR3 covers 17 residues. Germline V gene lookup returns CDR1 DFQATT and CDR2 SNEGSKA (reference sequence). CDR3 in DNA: TGCAGTGCTAGGGGGGGTCGGGGGAGATCGGACACCGGGGAGCTGTTTTTT. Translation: CSARGGRGRSDTGELFF.

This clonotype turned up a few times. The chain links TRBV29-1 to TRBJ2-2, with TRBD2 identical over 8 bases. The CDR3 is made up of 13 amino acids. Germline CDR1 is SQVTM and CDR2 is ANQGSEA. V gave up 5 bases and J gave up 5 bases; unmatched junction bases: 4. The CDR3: CSVSGSRTGELFF. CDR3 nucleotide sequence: TGCAGCGTTAGCGGGAGTCGGACCGGGGAGCTGTTTTTT.

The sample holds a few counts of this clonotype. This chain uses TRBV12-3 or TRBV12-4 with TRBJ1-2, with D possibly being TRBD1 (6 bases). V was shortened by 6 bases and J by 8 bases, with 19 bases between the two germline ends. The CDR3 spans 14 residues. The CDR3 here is CASSQLAQGHGYTF. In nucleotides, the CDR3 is TGTGCCAGCAGCCAACTCGCACAGGGTCACGGCTACACCTTC.

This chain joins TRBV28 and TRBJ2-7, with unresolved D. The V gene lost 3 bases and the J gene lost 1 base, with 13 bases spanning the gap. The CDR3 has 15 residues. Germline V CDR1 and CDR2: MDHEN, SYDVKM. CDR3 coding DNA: TGTGCCAGCAGTTTGTCGGTCCTGGCTTCCTACGAGCAGTACTTC. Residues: CASSLSVLASYEQYF.

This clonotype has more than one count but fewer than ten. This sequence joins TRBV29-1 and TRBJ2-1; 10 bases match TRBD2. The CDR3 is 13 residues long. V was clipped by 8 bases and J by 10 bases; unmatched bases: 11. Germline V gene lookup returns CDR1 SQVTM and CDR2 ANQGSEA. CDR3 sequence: CSLLSGRAGEQFF. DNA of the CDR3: TGCAGCTTATTGAGCGGGAGGGCCGGGGAGCAGTTCTTC.

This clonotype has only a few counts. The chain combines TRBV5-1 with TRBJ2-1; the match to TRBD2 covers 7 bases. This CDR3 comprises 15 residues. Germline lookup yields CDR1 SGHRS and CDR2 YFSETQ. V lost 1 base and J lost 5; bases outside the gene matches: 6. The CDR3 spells CASSLTGGGHNEQFF. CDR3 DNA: TGCGCCAGCAGCTTGACGGGGGGAGGACACAATGAGCAGTTCTTC.

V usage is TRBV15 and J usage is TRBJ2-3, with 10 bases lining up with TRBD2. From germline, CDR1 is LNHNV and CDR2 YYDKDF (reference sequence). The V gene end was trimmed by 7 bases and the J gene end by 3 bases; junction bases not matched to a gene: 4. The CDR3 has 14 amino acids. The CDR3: CATTPSGSTDTQYF. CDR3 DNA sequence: TGTGCCACCACCCCTAGCGGGAGTACAGATACGCAGTATTTT.

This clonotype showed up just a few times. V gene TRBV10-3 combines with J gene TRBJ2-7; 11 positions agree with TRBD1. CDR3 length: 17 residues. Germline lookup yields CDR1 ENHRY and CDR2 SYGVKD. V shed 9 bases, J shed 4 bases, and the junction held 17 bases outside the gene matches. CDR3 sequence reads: CAMRGDPGQGVAYEQYF. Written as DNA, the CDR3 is TGTGCCATGAGGGGGGACCCGGGACAGGGGGTAGCATACGAGCAGTACTTC.

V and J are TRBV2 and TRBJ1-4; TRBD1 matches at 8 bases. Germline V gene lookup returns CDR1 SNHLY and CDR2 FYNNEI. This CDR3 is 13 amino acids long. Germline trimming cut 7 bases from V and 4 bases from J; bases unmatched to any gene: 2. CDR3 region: CASIGQGNEKLFF. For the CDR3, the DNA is TGTGCCAGCATAGGACAGGGTAATGAAAAACTGTTTTTT.

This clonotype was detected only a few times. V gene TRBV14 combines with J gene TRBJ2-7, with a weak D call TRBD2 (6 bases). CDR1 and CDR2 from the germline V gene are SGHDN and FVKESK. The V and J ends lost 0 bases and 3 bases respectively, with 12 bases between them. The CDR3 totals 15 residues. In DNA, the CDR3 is TGTGCCAGCAGCCAAGAGCGGCTAGCGTACTACGAGCAGTACTTC. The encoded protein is CASSQERLAYYEQYF. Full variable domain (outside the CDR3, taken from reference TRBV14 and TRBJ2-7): EAGVTQFPSHSVIEKGQTVTLRCDPISGHDNLYWYRRVMGKEIKFLLHFVKESKQDESGMPNNRFLAERTGGTYSTLKVQPAELEDSGVYFCASSQERLAYYEQYFGPGTRLTVT.

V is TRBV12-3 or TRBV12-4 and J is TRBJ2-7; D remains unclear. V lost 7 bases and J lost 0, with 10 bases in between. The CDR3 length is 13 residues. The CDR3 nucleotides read TGTGCCAGCAACTCCCCCAGCTCCTACGAGCAGTACTTC. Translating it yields CASNSPSSYEQYF.

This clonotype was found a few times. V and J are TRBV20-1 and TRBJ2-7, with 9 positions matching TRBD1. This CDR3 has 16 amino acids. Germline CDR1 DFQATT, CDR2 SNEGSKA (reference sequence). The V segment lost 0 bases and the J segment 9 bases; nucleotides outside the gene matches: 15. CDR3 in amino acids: CSARDPRQGGQSVQYF. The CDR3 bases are TGCAGTGCTAGAGATCCCCGACAGGGGGGACAAAGCGTGCAGTACTTC.

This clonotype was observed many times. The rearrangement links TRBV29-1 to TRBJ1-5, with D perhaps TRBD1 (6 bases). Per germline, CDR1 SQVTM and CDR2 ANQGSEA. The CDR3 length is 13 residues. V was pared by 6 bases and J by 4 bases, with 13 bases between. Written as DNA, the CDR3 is TGCAGCGTGGCAGGACAGCAGAATCAGCCCCAGCATTTT. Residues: CSVAGQQNQPQHF.

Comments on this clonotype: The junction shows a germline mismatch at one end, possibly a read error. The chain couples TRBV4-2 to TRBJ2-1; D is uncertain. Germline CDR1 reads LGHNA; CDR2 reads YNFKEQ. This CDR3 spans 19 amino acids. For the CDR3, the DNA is TGTGCCAGCAGCCAAGATCTAAAGGCTAGGGTTAGCTACTATAATGAGCAGCTCTTC. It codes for CASSQDLKARVSYYNEQLF.

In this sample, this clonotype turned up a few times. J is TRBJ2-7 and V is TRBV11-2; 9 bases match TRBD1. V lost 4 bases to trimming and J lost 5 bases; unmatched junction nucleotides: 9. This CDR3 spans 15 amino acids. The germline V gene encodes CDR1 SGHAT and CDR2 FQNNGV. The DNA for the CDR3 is TGTGCCAGCAGCTATACCGGGACAGGGCTCGACGAGCAGTACTTC. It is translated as CASSYTGTGLDEQYF.

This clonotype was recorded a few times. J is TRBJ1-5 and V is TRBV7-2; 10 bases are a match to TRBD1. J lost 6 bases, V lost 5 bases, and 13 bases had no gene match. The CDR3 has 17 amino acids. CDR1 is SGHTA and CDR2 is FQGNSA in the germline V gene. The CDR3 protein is CASSPGDGDRGSQPQHF. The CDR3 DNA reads TGTGCCAGCAGCCCCGGGGATGGGGACAGGGGTTCTCAGCCCCAGCATTTT.

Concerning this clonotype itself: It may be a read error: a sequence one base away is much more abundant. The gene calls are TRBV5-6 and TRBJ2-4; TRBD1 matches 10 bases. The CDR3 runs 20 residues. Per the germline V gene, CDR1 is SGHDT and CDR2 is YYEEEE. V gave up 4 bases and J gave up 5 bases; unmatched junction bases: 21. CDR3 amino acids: CASSQAWDRGSPLAENIQYF. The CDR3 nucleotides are TGTGCCAGCAGCCAGGCGTGGGACAGGGGCTCCCCTTTGGCCGAAAACATTCAGTACTTC.

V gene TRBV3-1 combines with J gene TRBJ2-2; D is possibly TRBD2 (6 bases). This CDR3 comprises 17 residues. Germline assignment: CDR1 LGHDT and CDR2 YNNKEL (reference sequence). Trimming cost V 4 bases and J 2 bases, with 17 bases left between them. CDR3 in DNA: TGTGCCAGCAGCCCGGGTAGCGGACAATTCAACACCGGGGAGCTGTTTTTT. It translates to CASSPGSGQFNTGELFF.

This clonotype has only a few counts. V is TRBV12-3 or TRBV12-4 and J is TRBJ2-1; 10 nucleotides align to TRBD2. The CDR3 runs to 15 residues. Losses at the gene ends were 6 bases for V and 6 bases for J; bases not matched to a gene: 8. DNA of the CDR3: TGTGCCAGCAGAGTAGCGGGAGGCGTCCCCAATGAGCAGTTCTTC. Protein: CASRVAGGVPNEQFF.

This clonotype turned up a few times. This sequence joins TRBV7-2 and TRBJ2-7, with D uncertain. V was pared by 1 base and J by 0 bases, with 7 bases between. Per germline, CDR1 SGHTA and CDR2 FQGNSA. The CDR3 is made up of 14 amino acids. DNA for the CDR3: TGTGCCAGCAGCTTAGGACATTACTCCTACGAGCAGTACTTC. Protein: CASSLGHYSYEQYF.

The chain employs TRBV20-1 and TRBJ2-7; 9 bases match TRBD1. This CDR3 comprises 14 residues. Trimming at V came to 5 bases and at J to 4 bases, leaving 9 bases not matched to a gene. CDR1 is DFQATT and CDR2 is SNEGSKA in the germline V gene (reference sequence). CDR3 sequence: CSAGSGTGLYEQYF. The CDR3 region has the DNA TGCAGTGCTGGATCCGGGACAGGGCTTTACGAGCAGTACTTC.

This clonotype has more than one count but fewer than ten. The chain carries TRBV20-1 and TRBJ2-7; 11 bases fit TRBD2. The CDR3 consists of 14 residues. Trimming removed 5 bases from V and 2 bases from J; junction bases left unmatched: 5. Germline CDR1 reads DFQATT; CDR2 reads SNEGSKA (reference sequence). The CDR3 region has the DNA TGCAGTGCTTCGTCGGGACTAGCGGCCTACGAGCAGTACTTC. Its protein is CSASSGLAAYEQYF.

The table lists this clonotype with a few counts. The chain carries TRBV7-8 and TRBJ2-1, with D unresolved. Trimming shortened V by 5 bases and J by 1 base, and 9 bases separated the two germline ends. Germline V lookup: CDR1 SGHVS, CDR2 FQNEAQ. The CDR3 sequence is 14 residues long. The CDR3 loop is CASSPRQSYNEQFF. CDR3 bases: TGTGCCAGCAGCCCCCGACAATCCTACAATGAGCAGTTCTTC.

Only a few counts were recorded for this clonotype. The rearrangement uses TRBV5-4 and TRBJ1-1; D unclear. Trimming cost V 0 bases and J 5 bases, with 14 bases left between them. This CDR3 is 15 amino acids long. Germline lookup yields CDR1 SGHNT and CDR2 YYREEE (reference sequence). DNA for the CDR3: TGTGCCAGCAGCTTGGATTGGGTAAGAGGTACTGAAGCTTTCTTT. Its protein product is CASSLDWVRGTEAFF.

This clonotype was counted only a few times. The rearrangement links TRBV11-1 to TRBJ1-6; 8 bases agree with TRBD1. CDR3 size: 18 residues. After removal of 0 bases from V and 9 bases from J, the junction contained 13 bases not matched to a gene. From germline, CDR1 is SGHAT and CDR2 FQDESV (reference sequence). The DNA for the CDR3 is TGTGCCAGCAGCTTAGCCGGAAAACAGGGGGTGATAGGTTCACCCCTCCACTTT. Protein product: CASSLAGKQGVIGSPLHF. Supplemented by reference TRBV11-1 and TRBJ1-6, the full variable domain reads EAEVAQSPRYKITEKSQAVAFWCDPISGHATLYWYRQILGQGPELLVQFQDESVVDDSQLPKDRFSAERLKGVDSTLKIQPAELGDSAMYLCASSLAGKQGVIGSPLHFGNGTRLTVT.

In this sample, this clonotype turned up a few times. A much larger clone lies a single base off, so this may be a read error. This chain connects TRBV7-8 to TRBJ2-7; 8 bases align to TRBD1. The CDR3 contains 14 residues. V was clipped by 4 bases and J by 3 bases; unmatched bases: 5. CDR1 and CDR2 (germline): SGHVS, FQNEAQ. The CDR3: CASSSGTGHYEQYF. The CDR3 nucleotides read TGTGCCAGCAGCTCCGGGACAGGTCACTACGAGCAGTACTTC.